This T cell receptor (beta chain) was sequenced in a study of siplizumab effects on memory and regulatory T cells. The ends were cut back, 0 bases at V and 6 bases at J, with 20 bases in the middle. Germline V gene sequence: CDR1 SGHTA, CDR2 FQGTGA. This CDR3 comprises 18 residues. This table comes from immunoSEQ multiplex PCR, and its TCRdb copy is limited to in-frame clones, with some not included. The sample yields about 82,000 clones, 87% seen once. The origin of this receptor is a human donor in good health. Specimen: Tregs sorted from blood. The chain joins TRBV7-3 to TRBJ2-2; D might be TRBD1 or TRBD2, each matching 7 bases. CDR3 in amino acids: CASSLTYRGGGSPGELFF. CDR3 DNA sequence: TGTGCCAGCAGCTTAACGTATAGGGGAGGGGGCTCCCCCGGGGAGCTGTTTTTT. The complete variable domain, with remaining parts taken from reference TRBV7-3 and TRBJ2-2, reads GAGVSQTPSNKVTEKGKYVELRCDPISGHTALYWYRQSLGQGPEFLIYFQGTGAADDSGLPNDRFFAVRPEGSVSTLKIQRTERGDSAVYLCASSLTYRGGGSPGELFFGEGSRLTVL.